The clone carrying this T cell receptor beta chain was seen many times. Its antigen is as yet unknown. This record belongs to a study of neurological immune-mediated disorders. Study-wide results and limits: One related-CDR3 cluster, identified by phylogenetic grouping, held the repertoires of 18 of 34 multiple sclerosis patients and was a possible signature. CDR3 amino acid sequences of expanded clones were not shared across subjects, a result suggesting private repertoires in all groups.

CDR1 is ENHRY, CDR2 SYGVKD, per germline. V trimming: 3 bases; J trimming: 5 bases; junction bases outside the gene matches: 8. The CDR3 has 15 amino acids. The cDNA was synthesized by 5'RACE incorporating 10-nucleotide random UMIs. TCRdb re-analysed the 5' RACE reads in MiXCR, keeping a single row per CDR3 protein. The sample gives 50,000 to 60,000 distinct CDR3 sequences, over 3.5% of which show up once; approximately 2% is in the top ten. Specimen: CD4+ T cells from blood. The J gene is TRBJ2-3, the V gene TRBV10-3; TRBD2 aligns across 7 bases. This TCR came from a woman aged 40-49 years with multiple sclerosis. The CDR3 is CAISEGRGDGDTQYF. In nucleotides, the CDR3 is TGTGCCATCAGTGAAGGCCGGGGGGATGGAGATACGCAGTATTTT.